The present entry profiles one T cell receptor beta chain with its context. Its antigen is undetermined. Time point noted: newly diagnosed, previously untreated cHL patient sample. Germline lookup yields CDR1 SGHAT and CDR2 FQNNGV. This CDR3 contains 15 residues. V gave up 5 bases and J gave up 0 bases, with 11 bases separating them. This entry comes from a study of PD-1 blockade in classical Hodgkin lymphoma. Findings and limits, study-wide: Reported findings placed baseline TCR diversity lower in newly diagnosed patients (compared with healthy donors). The repertoire differences lack a defined cause, possibly disease activity or prior therapy.

TCRdb's copy holds only in-frame clones and misses some; the assay was immunoSEQ multiplex PCR. The sample has some 17,000 clones, almost 85% seen once. What was sequenced was peripheral blood mononuclear cells (PBMCs). This clonotype was sampled from a human donor with classical Hodgkin lymphoma. The V and J genes are TRBV11-2 and TRBJ2-4; D perhaps matches TRBD1 (5 bases). CDR3 sequence reads: CASSPADRAKNIQYF. The DNA of the CDR3 is TGTGCCAGCAGCCCCGCAGACAGAGCCAAAAACATTCAGTACTTC.